Described below is a single T cell receptor beta chain sequence and its context. The antigen is unknown. The sample belongs to a study of OX40 agonist ivuxolimab in advanced cancers. Whole-study context: Every patient in dose escalation had hepatocellular carcinoma, melanoma, renal cell or head and neck cancer. At under 85% male, the cohort had a mean age of 60 years, ranging from roughly 20 to 80.

CDR1 and CDR2 (germline): LNHNV, YYDKDF (reference sequence). Germline trimming cut 2 bases from V and 6 bases from J; bases unmatched to any gene: 4. This CDR3 contains 14 residues. Findings and limits, study-wide: People who partly responded at 0.1-3.0 mg/kg had some of the least clonal expansion seen.

Sequenced by immunoSEQ multiplex PCR; TCRdb stores in-frame clones only, minus some. Among 75,000 to 95,000 clones listed, about 92% were seen once. Sequenced here: CD4+ or CD8+ T cells sorted from blood, sampled in a trial of the OX40 agonist ivuxolimab. This TCR was recovered from an adult with an advanced solid tumor such as melanoma, head and neck, liver or kidney cancer. V gene TRBV15 combines with J gene TRBJ2-7; 10 bases line up with TRBD2. The CDR3 nucleotides are TGTGCCACCAGCAGACTAGCGGGAGTTCCCGAGCAGTACTTC. As protein: CATSRLAGVPEQYF.